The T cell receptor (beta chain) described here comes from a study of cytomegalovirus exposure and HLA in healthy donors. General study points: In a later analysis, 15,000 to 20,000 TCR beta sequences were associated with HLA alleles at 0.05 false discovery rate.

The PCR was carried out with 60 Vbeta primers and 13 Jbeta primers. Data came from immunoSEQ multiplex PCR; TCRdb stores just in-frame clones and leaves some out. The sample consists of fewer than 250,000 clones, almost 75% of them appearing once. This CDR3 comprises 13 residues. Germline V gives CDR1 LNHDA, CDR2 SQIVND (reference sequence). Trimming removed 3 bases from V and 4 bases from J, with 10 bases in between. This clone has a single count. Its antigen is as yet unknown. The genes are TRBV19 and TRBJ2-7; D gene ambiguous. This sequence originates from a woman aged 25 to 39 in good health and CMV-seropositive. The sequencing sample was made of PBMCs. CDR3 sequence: CASSIFPKYEQYF. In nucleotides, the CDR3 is TGTGCCAGTAGTATTTTTCCAAAATACGAGCAGTACTTC.